The clone carrying this T cell receptor (beta chain) has a count of ten or more. Its antigen is not identified. Time point indicated: newly diagnosed GD, antithyroid drugs for less than 3 months. The authors made the TCR library using RNA they extracted from PBMCs. These data originate in a study of regulatory T cells in long-lasting Graves disease. Through Arm-PCR of CDR3 regions and iRepertoire HTBI primers, TCR beta libraries were built. Per the study methods: Spanning all samples, the identified segments comprised around 62 TRBV and approximately 15 TRBJ. A single record per CDR3 protein comes from TCRdb applying MiXCR to the multiplex PCR reads. V and J calls and clone size were set by TCRdb, not the authors. In the table there are under 300,000 distinct CDR3 sequences, 15% to 20% of which are singletons. Study-level results: Less diverse TCR repertoires were seen in persistent Graves' patients than in newly diagnosed ones. Repertoires from persistent disease leaned toward TRBV28, TRBJ1-2 and TRBJ2-5. It was possible that the small sample size reduced accuracy.

Germline lookup yields CDR1 LGHDT and CDR2 YNNKEL (reference sequence). This CDR3 has 13 amino acids. V gave up 0 bases and J gave up 8 bases, with 8 bases separating them. The receptor was isolated from a female donor with Graves disease. J is TRBJ2-1 and V is TRBV3-1; a weak D match, TRBD2 (5 bases). Here the sequenced sample was peripheral blood mononuclear cells (PBMCs), taken at new diagnosis, from a patient treated with antithyroid drugs. Here the CDR3 reads CASSQEEADEQFF. CDR3 bases: TGTGCCAGCAGCCAAGAGGAGGCAGATGAGCAGTTCTTC.